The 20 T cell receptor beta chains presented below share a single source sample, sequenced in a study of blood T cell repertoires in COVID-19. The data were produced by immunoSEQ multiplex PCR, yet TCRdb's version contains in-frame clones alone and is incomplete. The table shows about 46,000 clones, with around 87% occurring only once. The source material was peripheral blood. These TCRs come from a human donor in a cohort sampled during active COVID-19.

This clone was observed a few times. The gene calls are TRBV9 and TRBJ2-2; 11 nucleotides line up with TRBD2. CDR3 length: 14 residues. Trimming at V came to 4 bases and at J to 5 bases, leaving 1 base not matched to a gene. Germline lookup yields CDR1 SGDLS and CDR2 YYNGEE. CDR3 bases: TGTGCCAGCAGCCCTAGCGGGGGGACCGGGGAGCTGTTTTTT. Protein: CASSPSGGTGELFF.

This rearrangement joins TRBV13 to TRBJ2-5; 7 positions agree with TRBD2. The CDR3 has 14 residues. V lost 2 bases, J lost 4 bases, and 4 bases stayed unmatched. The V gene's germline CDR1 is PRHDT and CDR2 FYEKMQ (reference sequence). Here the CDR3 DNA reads TGTGCCAGCAGCTTATCAGCGGGGAGAGAGACCCAGTACTTC. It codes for CASSLSAGRETQYF.

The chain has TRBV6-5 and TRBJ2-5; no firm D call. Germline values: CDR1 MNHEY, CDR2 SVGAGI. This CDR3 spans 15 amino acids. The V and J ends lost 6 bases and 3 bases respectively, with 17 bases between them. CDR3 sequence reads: CASSHGPTSEETQYF. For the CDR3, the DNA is TGTGCCAGCAGCCACGGTCCCACCTCGGAAGAGACCCAGTACTTC.

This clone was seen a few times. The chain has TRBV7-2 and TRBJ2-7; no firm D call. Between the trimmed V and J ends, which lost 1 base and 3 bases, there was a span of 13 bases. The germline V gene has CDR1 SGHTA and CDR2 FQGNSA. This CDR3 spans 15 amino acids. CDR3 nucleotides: TGTGCCAGCAGCTTAGGGGCACAGCTCGACTACGAGCAGTACTTC. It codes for CASSLGAQLDYEQYF.

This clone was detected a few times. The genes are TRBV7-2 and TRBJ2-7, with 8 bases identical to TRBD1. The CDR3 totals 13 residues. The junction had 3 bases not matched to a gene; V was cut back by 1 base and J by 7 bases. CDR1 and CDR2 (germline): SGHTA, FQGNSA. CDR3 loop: CASSLGDRREQYF. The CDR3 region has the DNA TGTGCCAGCAGCTTAGGGGACAGGCGGGAGCAGTACTTC.

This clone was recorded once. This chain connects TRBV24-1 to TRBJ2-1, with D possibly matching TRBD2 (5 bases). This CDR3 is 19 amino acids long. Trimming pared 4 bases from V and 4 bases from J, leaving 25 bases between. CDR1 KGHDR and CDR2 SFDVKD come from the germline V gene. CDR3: CATSDSAGGLLTGYNEQFF. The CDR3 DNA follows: TGTGCCACCAGTGACAGTGCGGGCGGGCTCCTCACCGGGTACAATGAGCAGTTCTTC.

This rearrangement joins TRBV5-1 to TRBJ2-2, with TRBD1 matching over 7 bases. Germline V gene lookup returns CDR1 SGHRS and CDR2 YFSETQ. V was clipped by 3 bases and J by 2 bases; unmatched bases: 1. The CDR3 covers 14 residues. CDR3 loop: CASSWDSNTGELFF. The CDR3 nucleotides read TGCGCCAGCAGCTGGGACAGCAACACCGGGGAGCTGTTTTTT.

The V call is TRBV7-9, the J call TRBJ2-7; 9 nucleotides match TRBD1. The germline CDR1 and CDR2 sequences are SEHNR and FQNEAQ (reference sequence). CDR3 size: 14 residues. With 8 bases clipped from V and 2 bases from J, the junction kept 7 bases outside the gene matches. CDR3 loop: CASRGQGTTYEQYF. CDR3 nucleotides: TGTGCCAGCCGTGGACAGGGGACAACCTACGAGCAGTACTTC.

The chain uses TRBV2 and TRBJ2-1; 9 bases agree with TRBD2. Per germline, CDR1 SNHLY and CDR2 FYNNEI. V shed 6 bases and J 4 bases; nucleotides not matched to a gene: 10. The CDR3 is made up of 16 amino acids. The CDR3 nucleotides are TGTGCCAGCAGGGTCTTCGCTAGCGGGAAGTACAATGAGCAGTTCTTC. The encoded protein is CASRVFASGKYNEQFF.

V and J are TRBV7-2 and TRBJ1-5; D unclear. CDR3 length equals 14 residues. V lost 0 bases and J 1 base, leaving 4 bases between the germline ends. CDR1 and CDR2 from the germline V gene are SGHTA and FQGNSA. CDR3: CASSLAQSNQPQHF. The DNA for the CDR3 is TGTGCCAGCAGCTTAGCACAGAGCAATCAGCCCCAGCATTTT.

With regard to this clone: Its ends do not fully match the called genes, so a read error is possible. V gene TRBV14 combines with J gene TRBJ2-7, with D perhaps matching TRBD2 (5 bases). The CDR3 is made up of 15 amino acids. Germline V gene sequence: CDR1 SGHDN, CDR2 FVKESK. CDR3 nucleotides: TGTGCCAGCAGCCAAGAAGGGAGCGACTCCGACGAGCAGTACTTC. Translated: CASSQEGSDSDEQYF.

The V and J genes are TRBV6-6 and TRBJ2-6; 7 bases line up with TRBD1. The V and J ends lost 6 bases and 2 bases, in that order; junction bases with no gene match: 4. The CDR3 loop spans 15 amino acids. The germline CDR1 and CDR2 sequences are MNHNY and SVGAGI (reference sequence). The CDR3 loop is CASRLTGTGANVLTF. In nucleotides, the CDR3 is TGTGCCAGCAGACTGACAGGGACTGGGGCCAACGTCCTGACTTTC.

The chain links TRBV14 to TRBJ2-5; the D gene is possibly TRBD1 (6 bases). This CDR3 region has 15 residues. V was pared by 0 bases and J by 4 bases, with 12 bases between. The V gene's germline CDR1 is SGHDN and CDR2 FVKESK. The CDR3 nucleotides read TGTGCCAGCAGCCAAGATATGGCAGGGGCAGAGACCCAGTACTTC. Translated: CASSQDMAGAETQYF.

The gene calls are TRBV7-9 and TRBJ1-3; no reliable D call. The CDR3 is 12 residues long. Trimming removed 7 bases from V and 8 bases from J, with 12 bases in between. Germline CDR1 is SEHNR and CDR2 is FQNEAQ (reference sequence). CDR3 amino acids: CASTGVEDTIYF. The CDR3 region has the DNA TGTGCCAGCACAGGAGTGGAAGACACCATATATTTT.

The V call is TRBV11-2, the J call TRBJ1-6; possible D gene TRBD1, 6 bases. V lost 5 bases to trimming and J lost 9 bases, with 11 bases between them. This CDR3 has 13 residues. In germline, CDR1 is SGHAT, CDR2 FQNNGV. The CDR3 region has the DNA TGTGCCAGCAGCAGACTACAGGGTTCACCCCTCCACTTT. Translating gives CASSRLQGSPLHF.

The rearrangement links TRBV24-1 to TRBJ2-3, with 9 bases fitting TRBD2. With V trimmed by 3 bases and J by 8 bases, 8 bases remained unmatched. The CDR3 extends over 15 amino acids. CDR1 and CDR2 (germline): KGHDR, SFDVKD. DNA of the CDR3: TGTGCCACCAGTGATGCGGTAGCGGGAGTTCGTACGCAGTATTTT. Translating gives CATSDAVAGVRTQYF.

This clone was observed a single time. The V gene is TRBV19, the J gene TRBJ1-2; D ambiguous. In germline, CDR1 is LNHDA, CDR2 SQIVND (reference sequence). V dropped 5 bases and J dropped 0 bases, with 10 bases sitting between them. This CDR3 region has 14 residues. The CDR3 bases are TGTGCCAGTAGTCCCCCCACACCTAACTATGGCTACACCTTC. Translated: CASSPPTPNYGYTF. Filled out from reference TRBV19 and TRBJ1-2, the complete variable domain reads DGGITQSPKYLFRKEGQNVTLSCEQNLNHDAMYWYRQDPGQGLRLIYYSQIVNDFQKGDIAEGYSVSREKKESFPLTVTSAQKNPTAFYLCASSPPTPNYGYTFGSGTRLTVV.

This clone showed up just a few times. CDR3 amino acids: CASSQNGGSTAFF. CDR3 nucleotide sequence: TGTGCCAGCAGCCAAAATGGAGGATCTACAGCTTTCTTT. This rearrangement joins TRBV3-1 (or the pseudogene TRBV3-2) to TRBJ1-1; D is uncertain. The CDR3 length is 13 residues. CDR1 is LGHDT and CDR2 is YNNKEL in the germline V gene (reference sequence). V was shortened by 2 bases and J by 10 bases, with 14 bases between the two germline ends.

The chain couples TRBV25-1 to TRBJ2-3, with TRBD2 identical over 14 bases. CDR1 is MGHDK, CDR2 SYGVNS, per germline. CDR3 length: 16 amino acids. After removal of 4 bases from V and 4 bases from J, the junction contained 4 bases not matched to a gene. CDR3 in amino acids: CASSGTSGGRADTQYF. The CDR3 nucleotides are TGTGCCAGCAGTGGGACTAGCGGGGGGAGGGCAGATACGCAGTATTTT.

CDR3 amino acids: CASSYNYNQPQHF. The CDR3 DNA sequence: TGTGCCAGCAGTTACAACTATAATCAGCCCCAGCATTTT. The V and J genes are TRBV6-5 and TRBJ1-5; D is undetermined. From germline, CDR1 is MNHEY and CDR2 SVGAGI. Trimming stripped 2 bases from V and 4 bases from J, with 6 bases between. This CDR3 comprises 13 residues.